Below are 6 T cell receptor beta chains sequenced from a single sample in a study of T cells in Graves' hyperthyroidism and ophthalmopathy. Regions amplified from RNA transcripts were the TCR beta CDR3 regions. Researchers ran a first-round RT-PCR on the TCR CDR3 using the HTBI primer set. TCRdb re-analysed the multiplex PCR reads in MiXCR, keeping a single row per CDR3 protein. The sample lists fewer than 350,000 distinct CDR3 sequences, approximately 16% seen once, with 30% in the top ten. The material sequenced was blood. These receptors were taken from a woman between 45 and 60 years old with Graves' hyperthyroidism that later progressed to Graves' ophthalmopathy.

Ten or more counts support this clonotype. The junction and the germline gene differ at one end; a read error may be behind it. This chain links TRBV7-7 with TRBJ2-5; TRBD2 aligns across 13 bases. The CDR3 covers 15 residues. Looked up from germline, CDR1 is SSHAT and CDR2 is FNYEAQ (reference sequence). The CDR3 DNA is TGTGCTAGCAGCTTAGGACTAGCGGGAGCTGAGACCCAGTACTTC. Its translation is CASSLGLAGAETQYF.

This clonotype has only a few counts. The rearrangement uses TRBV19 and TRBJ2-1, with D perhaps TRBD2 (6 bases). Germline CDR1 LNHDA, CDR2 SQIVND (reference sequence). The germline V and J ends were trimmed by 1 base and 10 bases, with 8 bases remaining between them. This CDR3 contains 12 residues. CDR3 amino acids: CASSIGGREQFF. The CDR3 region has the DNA TGTGCCAGTAGTATAGGGGGGAGGGAGCAGTTCTTC.

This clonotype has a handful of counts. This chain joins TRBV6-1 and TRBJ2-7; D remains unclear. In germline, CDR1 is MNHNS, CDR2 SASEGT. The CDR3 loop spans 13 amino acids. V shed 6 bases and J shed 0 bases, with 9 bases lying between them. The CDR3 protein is CASRPGSSYEQYF. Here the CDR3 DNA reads TGTGCCAGCAGGCCAGGATCCTCCTACGAGCAGTACTTC.

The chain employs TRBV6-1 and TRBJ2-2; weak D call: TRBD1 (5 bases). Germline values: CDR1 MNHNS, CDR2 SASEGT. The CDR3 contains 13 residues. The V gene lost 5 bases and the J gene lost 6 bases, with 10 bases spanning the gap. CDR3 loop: CASSFRVSGELFF. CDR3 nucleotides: TGTGCCAGCAGTTTCAGGGTCTCCGGGGAGCTGTTTTTT.

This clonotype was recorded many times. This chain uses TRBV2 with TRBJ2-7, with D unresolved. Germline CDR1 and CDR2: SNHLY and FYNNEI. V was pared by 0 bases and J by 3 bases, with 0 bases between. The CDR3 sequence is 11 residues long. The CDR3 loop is CASSEAYEQYF. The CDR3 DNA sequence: TGTGCCAGCAGTGAAGCCTACGAGCAGTACTTC.

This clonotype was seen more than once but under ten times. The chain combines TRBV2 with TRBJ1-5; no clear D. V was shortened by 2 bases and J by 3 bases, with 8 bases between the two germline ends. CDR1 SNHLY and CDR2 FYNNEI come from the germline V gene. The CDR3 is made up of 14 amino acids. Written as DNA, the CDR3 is TGTGCCAGCAGTGAAAGTCCGAACAATCAGCCCCAGCATTTT. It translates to CASSESPNNQPQHF.